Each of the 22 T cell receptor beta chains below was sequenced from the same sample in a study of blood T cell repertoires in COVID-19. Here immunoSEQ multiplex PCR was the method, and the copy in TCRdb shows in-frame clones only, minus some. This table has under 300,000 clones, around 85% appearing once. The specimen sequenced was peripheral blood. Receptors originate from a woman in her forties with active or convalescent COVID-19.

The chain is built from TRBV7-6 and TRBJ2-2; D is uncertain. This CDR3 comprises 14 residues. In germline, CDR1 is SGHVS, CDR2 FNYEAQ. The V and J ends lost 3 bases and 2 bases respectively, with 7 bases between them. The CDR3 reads CASSFNLNTGELFF. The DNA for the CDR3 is TGTGCCAGCAGCTTTAACCTAAACACCGGGGAGCTGTTTTTT.

The CDR3 loop is CASSLIRVQIQPQHF. In DNA, the CDR3 is TGTGCCAGCAGTTTAATCCGGGTACAAATTCAGCCCCAGCATTTT. V usage is TRBV28 and J usage is TRBJ1-5; no clear D. This CDR3 is built from 15 residues. V was clipped by 2 bases and J by 6 bases, with 14 bases between them. Per the germline V gene, CDR1 is MDHEN and CDR2 is SYDVKM.

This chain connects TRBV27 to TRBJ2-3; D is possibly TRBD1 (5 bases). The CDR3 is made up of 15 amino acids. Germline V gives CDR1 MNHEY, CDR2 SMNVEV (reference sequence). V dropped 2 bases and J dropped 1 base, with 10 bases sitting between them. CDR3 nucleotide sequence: TGTGCCAGCAGTTTACACGGCAGGGGCACAGATACGCAGTATTTT. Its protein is CASSLHGRGTDTQYF.

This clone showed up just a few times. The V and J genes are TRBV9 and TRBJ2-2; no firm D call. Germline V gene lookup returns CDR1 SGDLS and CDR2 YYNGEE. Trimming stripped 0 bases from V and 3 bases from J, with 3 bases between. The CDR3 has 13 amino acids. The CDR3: CASSVAYTGELFF. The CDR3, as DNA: TGTGCCAGCAGCGTAGCTTACACCGGGGAGCTGTTTTTT.

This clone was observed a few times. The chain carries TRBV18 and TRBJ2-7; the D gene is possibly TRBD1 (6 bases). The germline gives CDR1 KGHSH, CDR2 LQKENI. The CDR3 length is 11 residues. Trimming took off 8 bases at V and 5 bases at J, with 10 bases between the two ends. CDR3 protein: CASGGENEQYF. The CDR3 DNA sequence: TGTGCCAGCGGGGGCGAAAACGAGCAGTACTTC.

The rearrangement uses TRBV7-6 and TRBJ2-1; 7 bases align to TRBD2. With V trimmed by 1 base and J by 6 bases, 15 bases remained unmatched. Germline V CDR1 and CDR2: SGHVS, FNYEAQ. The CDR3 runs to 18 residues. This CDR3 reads CASSLEPREAGRPNEQFF. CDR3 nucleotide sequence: TGTGCCAGCAGCTTAGAGCCACGGGAAGCGGGGAGGCCCAATGAGCAGTTCTTC.

CDR3 bases: TGTGCCAGCAGATTTGACAGGTGGTATGGCTACACCTTC. Protein product: CASRFDRWYGYTF. The chain recombines TRBV5-6 with TRBJ1-2; a possible D gene is TRBD1 (6 bases). Germline CDR1 reads SGHDT; CDR2 reads YYEEEE. Trimming shortened V by 5 bases and J by 5 bases, and 13 bases separated the two germline ends. CDR3 length: 13 amino acids.

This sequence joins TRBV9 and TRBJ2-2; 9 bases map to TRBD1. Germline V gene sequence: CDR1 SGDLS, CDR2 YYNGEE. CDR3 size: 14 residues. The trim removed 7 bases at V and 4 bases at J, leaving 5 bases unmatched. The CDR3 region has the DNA TGTGCCAGCGGGGACAGGGCGTTCACCGGGGAGCTGTTTTTT. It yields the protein CASGDRAFTGELFF.

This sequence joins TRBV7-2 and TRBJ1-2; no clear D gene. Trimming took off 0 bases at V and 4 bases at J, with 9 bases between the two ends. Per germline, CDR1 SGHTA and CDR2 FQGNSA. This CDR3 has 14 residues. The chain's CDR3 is CASSLAREIYGYTF. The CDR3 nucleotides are TGTGCCAGCAGCTTAGCCCGGGAGATCTATGGCTACACCTTC.

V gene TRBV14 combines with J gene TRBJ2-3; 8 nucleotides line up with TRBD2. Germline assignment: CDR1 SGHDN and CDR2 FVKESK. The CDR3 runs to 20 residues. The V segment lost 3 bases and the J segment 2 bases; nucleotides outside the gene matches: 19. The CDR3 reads CASSHKGAGVPLETTDTQYF. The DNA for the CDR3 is TGTGCCAGCAGCCACAAAGGAGCGGGGGTCCCTTTAGAGACCACAGATACGCAGTATTTT.

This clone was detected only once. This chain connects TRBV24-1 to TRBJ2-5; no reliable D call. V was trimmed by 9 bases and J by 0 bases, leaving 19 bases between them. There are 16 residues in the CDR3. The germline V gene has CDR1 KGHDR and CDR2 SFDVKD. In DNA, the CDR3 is TGTGCCACCGGAACTGAGAGGCACATCCACCAAGAGACCCAGTACTTC. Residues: CATGTERHIHQETQYF.

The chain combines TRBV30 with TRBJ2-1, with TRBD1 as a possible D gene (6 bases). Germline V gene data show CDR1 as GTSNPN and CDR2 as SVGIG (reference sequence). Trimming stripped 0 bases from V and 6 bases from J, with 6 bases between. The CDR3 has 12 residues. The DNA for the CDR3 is TGTGCCTGGAGTGTCAGGGGCAATGAGCAGTTCTTC. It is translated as CAWSVRGNEQFF. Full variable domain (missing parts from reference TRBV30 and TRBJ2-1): SQTIHQWPATLVQPVGSPLSLECTVEGTSNPNLYWYRQAAGRGLQLLFYSVGIGQISSEVPQNLSASRPQDRQFILSSKKLLLSDSGFYLCAWSVRGNEQFFGPGTRLTVL.

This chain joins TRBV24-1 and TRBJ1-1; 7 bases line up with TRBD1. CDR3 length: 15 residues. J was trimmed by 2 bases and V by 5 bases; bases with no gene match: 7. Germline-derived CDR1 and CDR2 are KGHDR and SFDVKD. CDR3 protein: CATSVQGRGNTEAFF. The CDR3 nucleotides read TGTGCCACCAGTGTACAGGGGCGAGGAAACACTGAAGCTTTCTTT.

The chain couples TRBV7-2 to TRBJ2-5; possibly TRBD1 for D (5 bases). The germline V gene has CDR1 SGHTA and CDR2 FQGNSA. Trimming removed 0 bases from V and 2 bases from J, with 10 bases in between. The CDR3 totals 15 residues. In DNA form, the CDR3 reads TGTGCCAGCAGCTTAGCGCTTGGGGCGCAAGAGACCCAGTACTTC. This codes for CASSLALGAQETQYF.

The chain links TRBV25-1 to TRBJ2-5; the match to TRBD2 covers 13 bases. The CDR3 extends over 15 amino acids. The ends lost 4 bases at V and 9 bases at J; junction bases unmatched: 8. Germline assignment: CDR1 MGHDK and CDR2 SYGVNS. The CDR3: CASSGGTSGARAQYF. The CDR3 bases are TGTGCCAGCAGTGGGGGGACTAGCGGGGCTCGGGCCCAGTACTTC.

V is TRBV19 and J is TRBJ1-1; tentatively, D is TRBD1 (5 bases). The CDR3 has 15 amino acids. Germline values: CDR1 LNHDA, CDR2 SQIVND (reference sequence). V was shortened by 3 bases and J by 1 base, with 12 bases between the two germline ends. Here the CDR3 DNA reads TGTGCCAGTAGTATCGCCCTTACAGGGAACACTGAAGCTTTCTTT. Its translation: CASSIALTGNTEAFF.

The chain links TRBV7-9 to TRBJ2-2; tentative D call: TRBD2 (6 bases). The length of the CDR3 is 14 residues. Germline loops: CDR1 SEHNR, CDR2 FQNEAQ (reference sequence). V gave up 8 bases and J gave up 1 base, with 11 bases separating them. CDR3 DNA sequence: TGTGCCAGCGGGGAGGCGATGAACACCGGGGAGCTGTTTTTT. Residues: CASGEAMNTGELFF.

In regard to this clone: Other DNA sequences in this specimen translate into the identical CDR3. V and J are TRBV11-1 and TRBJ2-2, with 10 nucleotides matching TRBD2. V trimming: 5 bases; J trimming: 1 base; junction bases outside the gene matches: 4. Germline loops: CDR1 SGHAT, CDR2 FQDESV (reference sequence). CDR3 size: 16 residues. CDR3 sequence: CASSLLAGENTGELFF. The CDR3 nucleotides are TGTGCCAGCAGCCTTCTAGCGGGGGAGAACACCGGGGAGCTGTTTTTT.

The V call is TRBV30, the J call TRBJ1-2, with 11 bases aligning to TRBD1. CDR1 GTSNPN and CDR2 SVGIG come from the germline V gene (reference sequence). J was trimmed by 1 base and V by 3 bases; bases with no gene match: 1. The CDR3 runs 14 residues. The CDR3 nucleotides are TGTGCCTGGAGGGGACAGGGGGTTAACTATGGCTACACCTTC. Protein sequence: CAWRGQGVNYGYTF.

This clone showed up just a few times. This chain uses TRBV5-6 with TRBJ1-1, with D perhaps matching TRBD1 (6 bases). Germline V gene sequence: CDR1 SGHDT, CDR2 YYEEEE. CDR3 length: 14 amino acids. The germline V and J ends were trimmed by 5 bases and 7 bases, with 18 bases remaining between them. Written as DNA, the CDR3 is TGTGCCAGCAGACAAGGACAGTTTGATGATGAAGCTTTCTTT. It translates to CASRQGQFDDEAFF.

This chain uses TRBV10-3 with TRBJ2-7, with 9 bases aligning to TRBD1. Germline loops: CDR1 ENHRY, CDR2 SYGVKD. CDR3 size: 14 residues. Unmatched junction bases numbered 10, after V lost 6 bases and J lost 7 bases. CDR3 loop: CAIRPGTGRDEQYF. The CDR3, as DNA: TGTGCCATCAGACCCGGGACAGGGCGTGATGAGCAGTACTTC.

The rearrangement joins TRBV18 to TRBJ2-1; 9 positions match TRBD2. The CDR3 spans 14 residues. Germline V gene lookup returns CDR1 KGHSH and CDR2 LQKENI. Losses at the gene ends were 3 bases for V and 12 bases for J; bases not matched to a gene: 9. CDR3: CASSPPIAGAWQFF. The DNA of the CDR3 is TGTGCCAGCTCACCCCCGATAGCGGGGGCATGGCAGTTCTTC. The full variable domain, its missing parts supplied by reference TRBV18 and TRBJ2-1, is NAGVMQNPRHLVRRRGQEARLRCSPMKGHSHVYWYRQLPEEGLKFMVYLQKENIIDESGMPKERFSAEFPKEGPSILRIQQVVRGDSAAYFCASSPPIAGAWQFFGPGTRLTVL.